This T cell receptor (beta chain) was recovered during a study of T-cell reconstitution after alpha-beta-depleted transplantation in children. Findings and limits, study-wide: Reportedly, roughly two months post-transplant, alpha-beta T cells arose from several hundred expanded graft clones.

This CDR3 has 15 residues. V lost 2 bases and J lost 2, with 10 bases in between. Germline lookup yields CDR1 MNHEY and CDR2 SVGEGT. Unique molecular identifiers were incorporated into the prepared TCRbeta library. TCRdb passed the PCR reads through MiXCR, listing each CDR3 protein once. The data show approximately 980,000 distinct CDR3 sequences, with about 29% seen just once and roughly 28% held by the top ten. On this clonotype itself: Its antigen is currently unknown.

This chain links TRBV6-2 or TRBV6-3 with TRBJ2-1; D is undetermined. This sample comprised PBMCs, mostly from graft donor cells, obtained 360 days after TCRalphabeta/CD19-depleted stem cell transplant. This TCR came from a boy under two years old who had a stem cell transplant for SCID, so the T cells may come from the graft donor. In nucleotides, the CDR3 is TGTGCCAGCAGTTACCTTGCGGATACCTACAATGAGCAGTTCTTC. It is translated as CASSYLADTYNEQFF.